This is a list of T cell receptor beta chains from one sample in a study of T cell repertoires in cytomegalovirus infection. No antigen has been assigned to these receptors. TCRdb itself ran the reads through MiXCR, one entry per CDR3 protein. The profile shows around 770,000 distinct CDR3 sequences, about 29% of them singletons. This material consisted of cultured CD8+ T cells from PBMCs, taken from culture after CMV antigen stimulation. Receptors originate from a human donor in good health (CMV status not recorded). Some clones in this sample may be carry-over from other donors' samples. Each CDR3 is given with its conserved first and last residue. The D gene is left open where the match is weak. Size tells how often a clone was seen (once, few, many) or the class of an expanded clone, and some rows leave it out.

TRBJ2-7 few TRBV7-8 TRBD1 TGTGCCAGCAGCACACCGGGACAGCAAGCCTACGAGCAGTACTTC CASSTPGQQAYEQYF
TRBJ2-1 . TRBV12-3/TRBV12-4 . TGTGCCAGCAGGAAGAGGGGACCCTACAATGAGCAGTTCTTC CASRKRGPYNEQFF
TRBJ1-6 . TRBV23-1 TRBD1 TGCGCCAGCAGTCATTCCGGGACAGCGAATTCACCCCTCCACTTT CASSHSGTANSPLHF
TRBJ2-2 few TRBV11-2 TRBD1 TGTGCCAGCAGTTCCTGGGGCAGGGGGCTGAACACCGGGGAGCTGTTTTTT CASSSWGRGLNTGELFF
TRBJ2-1 few TRBV5-6 TRBD1 TGTGCCAGCAGCTTTCTCGGGACAGCGTACAATGAGCAGTTCTTC CASSFLGTAYNEQFF
TRBJ2-1 . TRBV19 . TGTGCCAGTAGTCTCACGCTGACAGATCCCCCCCTCTTC CASSLTLTDPPLF
TRBJ2-7 few TRBV12-3/TRBV12-4 . TGTGCCAGCAGTTCCTCGGGCAACGAGCAGTACTTC CASSSSGNEQYF
TRBJ1-1 few TRBV12-3/TRBV12-4 . TGTGCCAGCAGTTTACGGGCATTCGGGTTGGAAGCTTTCTTT CASSLRAFGLEAFF
TRBJ1-3 . TRBV6-6 TRBD1 TGTGCCAGCAGTTACTTGGACAGGGTTGGAAACACCATATATTTT CASSYLDRVGNTIYF
TRBJ1-1 few TRBV13 . TGTGCCAGCAGGGGGGCAGGCCCTGAGGGGAAAGCTTTCTTT CASRGAGPEGKAFF
TRBJ1-4 . TRBV12-3/TRBV12-4 . TGTGCCAGCAGCGACAGTTTAACTAATGAAAAACTGTTTTTT CASSDSLTNEKLFF
TRBJ2-5 . TRBV4-2 TRBD2 TGTGCCAGCAGCCAAGAAGCGGGGGAGCAAGAGACCCAGTACTTC CASSQEAGEQETQYF
TRBJ2-1 few TRBV12-3/TRBV12-4 . TGTGCCAGCAGGTACAGGAACCCTATAGATGAGCAGTTCTTC CASRYRNPIDEQFF
TRBJ1-1 . TRBV6-2/TRBV6-3 TRBD1 TGTGCCAGCAGTTACAGGGGGCGAGGGAGGATGAACACTGAAGCTTTCTTT CASSYRGRGRMNTEAFF
TRBJ2-5 . TRBV6-2/TRBV6-3 . TGTGCCAGCCACAGGGACCACCAAGAGACCCAGTACTTC CASHRDHQETQYF
TRBJ2-7 few TRBV19 . TGTGCCAGTAGTCCGGGCGAGGAAGCCCAGTACTTC CASSPGEEAQYF
TRBJ2-4 many TRBV7-9 . TGTGCCAGCAGCCTAAGTCCCACAGGGACCGAAAACATTCAGTACTTC CASSLSPTGTENIQYF
TRBJ2-1 few TRBV27 . TGTGCCAGCAGTCCTGCCATCGTGGTGAGCAAGTGGATGACTGAGCAGTTCTTC CASSPAIVVSKWMTEQFF
TRBJ1-1 many TRBV6-1 . TGTGCCAGCAGACCTAGCTTACAGGAATTCGATGAAGCTTTCTTT CASRPSLQEFDEAFF
TRBJ2-1 few TRBV24-1 . TGTGCCACCAGTCTGGGGTCCAATGAGCAGTTCTTC CATSLGSNEQFF
TRBJ1-2 . TRBV7-3 . TGTGCCAGCAGCTTAGAGCTAGTACGGGGTATCGGGTATGGCTACACCTTC CASSLELVRGIGYGYTF
TRBJ2-5 many TRBV7-8 TRBD2 TGTGCCAGCAGCGTCTACGGGGGGGGTTTGCAAGAGACCCAGTACTTC CASSVYGGGLQETQYF
TRBJ2-3 few TRBV12-3/TRBV12-4 . TGTGCCAGCAGTTTCGCGTTTGACGCCACAGATACGCAGTATTTT CASSFAFDATDTQYF
TRBJ2-1 . TRBV5-6 . TGTGCCAGCAGCCTCCGCATGGGGGAGTCCAACAATGAGCAGTTCTTC CASSLRMGESNNEQFF
TRBJ2-3 . TRBV14 TRBD2 TGTGCCAGCAGCCGAGGACTAGAGGGGAGCACAGATACGCAGTATTTT CASSRGLEGSTDTQYF
TRBJ2-2 . TRBV27 . TGTGCCAGCACCTCTGGGACACCCGCGGCCGGGGAGCTGTTTTTT CASTSGTPAAGELFF
TRBJ1-1 . TRBV10-3 TRBD1 TGTGCCATCAGTGGATACGAACAGGGGTACAACACTGAAGCTTTCTTT CAISGYEQGYNTEAFF
TRBJ1-2 few TRBV14 . TGTGCCAGCAGCCAAGAACCGGCCGGGGGCAATGGCTACACCTTC CASSQEPAGGNGYTF
TRBJ1-2 . TRBV6-1 TRBD1 TGTGCCAGCAGCCACTCGGACAGGGGAGATGGCTACACCTTC CASSHSDRGDGYTF
TRBJ2-1 . TRBV27 TRBD2 TGTGCCAGCGGCCGAGGGACTAGCTCCTTCTTC CASGRGTSSFF
TRBJ2-1 many TRBV19 TRBD2 TGTGCCAGTAGTATTGCGGGGGGGACGAACAATGAGCAGTTCTTC CASSIAGGTNNEQFF
TRBJ2-1 few TRBV6-1 . TGTGCCAGCAGTTACCGACTATTCTCCTACAATGAGCAGTTCTTC CASSYRLFSYNEQFF
TRBJ2-1 . TRBV9 TRBD1 TGTGCCAGCAGCGTAGTTCCAGGGGGCCCCTACAATGAGCAGTTCTTC CASSVVPGGPYNEQFF
TRBJ2-7 . TRBV10-3 TRBD1 TGTGCCATCAGGACAGGGGGGCCTGGCGAGCAGTACTTC CAIRTGGPGEQYF
TRBJ2-1 . TRBV4-2 TRBD2 TGTGCCAGCAGCCAAGACCCCCCGGGGACTAGCGTTTTCAATGAGCAGTTCTTC CASSQDPPGTSVFNEQFF
TRBJ2-7 . TRBV7-3 TRBD1 TGTGCCAGCAGGGGACAGAGTCCAAAGTACGAGCAGTACTTC CASRGQSPKYEQYF
TRBJ2-7 . TRBV5-4 . TGTGCCAGCAGCTACAGGGAGCAGTACGAGCAGTACTTC CASSYREQYEQYF
TRBJ2-2 . TRBV7-9 . TGTGCCAGCAGCTTAGGAGGGATGGCCGGGGAGCTGTTTTTT CASSLGGMAGELFF
TRBJ1-2 . TRBV27 TRBD1 TGTGCCAGCAGTTCGACTGGGACAGGGTACTATGGCTACACCTTC CASSSTGTGYYGYTF
TRBJ1-2 . TRBV7-9 . TGTGCCAGCAGCTTAGAGACGTGGACAGCCAACTATGGCTACACCTTC CASSLETWTANYGYTF
TRBJ2-4 . TRBV6-1 TRBD2 TGTGCCAGCAGCCCGACTAGCGAAGGGAGCATTCAGTACTTC CASSPTSEGSIQYF
TRBJ2-7 . TRBV5-1 . TGCGCCAGCAGCTTGGAATGGTTAGGGGGGGCTCCCTACGAGCAGTACTTC CASSLEWLGGAPYEQYF
TRBJ2-5 many TRBV12-3/TRBV12-4 . TGTGCCAGCAGTTTACCTAGCACACAAGAGACCCAGTACTTC CASSLPSTQETQYF
TRBJ2-5 . TRBV5-1 TRBD2 TGCGCCAGCAGCTTGGCGATAACGGGGGGGAGCCAAGAGACCCAGTACTTC CASSLAITGGSQETQYF
TRBJ1-1 . TRBV6-6 . TGTGCCAGCAGTTCGACCCCCGGGGTGAACACTGAAGCTTACTTT CASSSTPGVNTEAYF
TRBJ2-7 . TRBV13 TRBD2 TGTGCCAGCAGCTTAACGACTAGCGGGGGACCCTCAGACTACGAGCAGTACTTC CASSLTTSGGPSDYEQYF
TRBJ2-1 few TRBV19 TRBD2 TGTGCCAGTAGTACCGGGACTAGCGGGGGGGTCTACAATGAGCAGTTCTTC CASSTGTSGGVYNEQFF